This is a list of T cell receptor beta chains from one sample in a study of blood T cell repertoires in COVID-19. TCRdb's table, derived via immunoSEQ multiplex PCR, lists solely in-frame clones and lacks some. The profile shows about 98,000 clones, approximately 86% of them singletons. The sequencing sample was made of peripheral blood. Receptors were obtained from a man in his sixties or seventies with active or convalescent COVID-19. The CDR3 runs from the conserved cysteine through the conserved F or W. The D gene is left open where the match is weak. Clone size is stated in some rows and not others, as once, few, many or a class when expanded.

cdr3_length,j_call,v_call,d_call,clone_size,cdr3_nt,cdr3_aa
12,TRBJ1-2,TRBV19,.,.,TGTGCCAGTCGGGCAGGGAAGAATGGCTACACCTTC,CASRAGKNGYTF
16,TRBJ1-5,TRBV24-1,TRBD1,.,TGTGCCACCAGTGACAGGGTACAGGGGGAGCGGCAGCCCCAGCATTTT,CATSDRVQGERQPQHF
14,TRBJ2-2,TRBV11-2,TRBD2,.,TGTGCCAGCAGTTTCAGCGGGAGCACCGGGGAGCTGTTTTTT,CASSFSGSTGELFF
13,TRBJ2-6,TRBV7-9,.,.,TGTGCCAGCAGTTCGGGAGGGGCCAACGTCCTGACTTTC,CASSSGGANVLTF
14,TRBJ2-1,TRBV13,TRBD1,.,TGTGCCAGCAGCTTAGCGACAGGGGGAAATGAGCAGTTCTTC,CASSLATGGNEQFF
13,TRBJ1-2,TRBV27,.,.,TGTGCCAGCAGTCCCTGGGGGGGTAAAGGCTACACCTTC,CASSPWGGKGYTF
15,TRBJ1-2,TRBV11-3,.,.,TGTGCCAGCAGCTCCCAGGGTACCACCGATCCGGTCTACACCTTC,CASSSQGTTDPVYTF
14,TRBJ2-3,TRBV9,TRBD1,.,TGTGCCAGCAGCTCGCAGGGGGCTGTAGATACGCAGTATTTT,CASSSQGAVDTQYF
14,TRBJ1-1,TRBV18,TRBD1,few,TGTGCCAGCTCGACCGACAGGGGAAACACTGAAGCTTTCTTT,CASSTDRGNTEAFF
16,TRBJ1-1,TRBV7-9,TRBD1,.,TGTGCCAGCAGCCCACAGACAGGGTGGATGAACACTGAAGCTTTCTTT,CASSPQTGWMNTEAFF
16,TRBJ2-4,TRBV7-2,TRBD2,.,TGTGCCAGCAGCCCCAGCGGGGGCCCTGCCAAAAACATTCAGTACTTC,CASSPSGGPAKNIQYF
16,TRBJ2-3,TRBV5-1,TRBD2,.,TGCGCCAGCAGCTACCTTAGCGGGGGGCGCACAGATACGCAGTATTTT,CASSYLSGGRTDTQYF
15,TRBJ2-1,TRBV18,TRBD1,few,TGTGCCAGCTCACTCTTACAGGGGATTTACGCTGAGCAGTTCTTC,CASSLLQGIYAEQFF
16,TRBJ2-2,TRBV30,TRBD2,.,TGTGCCTGGAGTAGGAGCGGGGGGGCCCGCACCGGGGAGCTGTTTTTT,CAWSRSGGARTGELFF
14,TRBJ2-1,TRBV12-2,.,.,TGTGCAAGTCGCTCCGGGGGGGCCTACAATGAGCAGTTCTTC,CASRSGGAYNEQFF
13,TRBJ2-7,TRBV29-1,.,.,TGCAGCGTTAGAAGGAGCAGGGACTACGAGCAGTACTTC,CSVRRSRDYEQYF
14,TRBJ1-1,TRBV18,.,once,TGTGCCAGCTCACCAGCCCAGGGGAAGACTGAAGCTTTCTTT,CASSPAQGKTEAFF
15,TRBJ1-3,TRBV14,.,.,TGTGCCAAATCAAGTCTCGGGAGCTCTGGAAACACCATATATTTT,CAKSSLGSSGNTIYF
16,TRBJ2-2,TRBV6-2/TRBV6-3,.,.,TGTGCCAGCAGGCCTCCTGGAGGATGGACTGCCGGGGAGCTGTTTTTT,CASRPPGGWTAGELFF
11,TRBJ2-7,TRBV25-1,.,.,TGTGCCACGCTCCGCGGATCTGAGCAGTACTTC,CATLRGSEQYF
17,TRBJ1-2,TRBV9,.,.,TGTGCCAGCAGCCTAAGCTTCGGGTTGACAGGAGGCTATGGCTACACCTTC,CASSLSFGLTGGYGYTF
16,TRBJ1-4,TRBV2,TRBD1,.,TGTGCCACCCGCCGGGACAGGGGGCGGTTTAATGAAAAACTGTTTTTT,CATRRDRGRFNEKLFF
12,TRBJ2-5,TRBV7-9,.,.,TGTGCCAGCAGCTTAGCGCTAGGGGCCCAGTACTTC,CASSLALGAQYF
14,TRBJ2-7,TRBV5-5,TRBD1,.,TGTGCCAGCAGCTTGGGGACAGGAGCCTACGAGCAGTACTTC,CASSLGTGAYEQYF
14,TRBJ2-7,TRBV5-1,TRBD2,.,TGCGCCAGCAGCCCCGGGACCCAGCGGGGAGAGCAGTACTTC,CASSPGTQRGEQYF
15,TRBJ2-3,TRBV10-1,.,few,TGCGCCAGCAGTGAGTCCGGGACTCGGCAGGGTACGCAGTATTTT,CASSESGTRQGTQYF
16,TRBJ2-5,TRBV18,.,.,TGTGCCAGCTCACCACTCCCGCAGATGTACCAAGAGACCCAGTACTTC,CASSPLPQMYQETQYF
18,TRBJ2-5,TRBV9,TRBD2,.,TGTGCCAGCAGCGTAGACCCCCAGCGGGGGGGGACCCAAGAGACCCAGTACTTC,CASSVDPQRGGTQETQYF
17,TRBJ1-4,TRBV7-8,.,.,TGTGCCAGCAGCTTAGTTGGCAGGGGCCGAACTAATGAAAAACTGTTTTTT,CASSLVGRGRTNEKLFF
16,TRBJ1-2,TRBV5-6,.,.,TGTGCCAGCAGCTTATCGGCCTCCAGGGCGGGATATGGCTACACCTTC,CASSLSASRAGYGYTF
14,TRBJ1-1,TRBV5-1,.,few,TGCGCCAGCAGCTCCGAGGGGGATTACACTGAAGCTTTCTTT,CASSSEGDYTEAFF
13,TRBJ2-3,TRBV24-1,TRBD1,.,TGTGCCACCAGCCTACAGGGGGCAGATACGCAGTATTTT,CATSLQGADTQYF
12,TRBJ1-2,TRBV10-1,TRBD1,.,TGCGCCAGCAGAGAGACAGGGTATGGCTACACCTTC,CASRETGYGYTF
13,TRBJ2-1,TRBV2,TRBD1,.,TGTGCCAGCGGTAAGACAGGGGGCAATGAGCAGTTCTTC,CASGKTGGNEQFF
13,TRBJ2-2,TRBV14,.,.,TGTGCCAGCCGTGCAGGGTGGTCCGGGGAGCTGTTTTTT,CASRAGWSGELFF
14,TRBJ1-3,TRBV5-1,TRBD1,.,TGCGCCAGCAGCCCAGGGGGTACTGGAAACACCATATATTTT,CASSPGGTGNTIYF
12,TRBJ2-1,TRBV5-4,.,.,TGTGCCAGCAGCTTGGAATCGGGAGAACAGTTCTTC,CASSLESGEQFF
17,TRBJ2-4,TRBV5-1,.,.,TGCGCCAGCAGCTTCGGTGGCGGCGCCCTAGCCAAAAACATTCAGTACTTC,CASSFGGGALAKNIQYF
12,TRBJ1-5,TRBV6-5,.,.,TGTGCCAGCAGTCAGGATAATCAGCCCCAGCATTTT,CASSQDNQPQHF
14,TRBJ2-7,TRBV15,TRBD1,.,TGTGCCACCAGCAGCGGGGACAGTGTAAGGGAGCAGTACTTC,CATSSGDSVREQYF
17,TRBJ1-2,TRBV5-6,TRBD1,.,TGTGCCAGCAGCTTGGAAGCCAGGGGGCGGGTTAACTATGGCTACACCTTC,CASSLEARGRVNYGYTF
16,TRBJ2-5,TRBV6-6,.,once,TGTGCCAGCAGTTACTCCATGGGGCGGGGCGAAGAGACCCAGTACTTC,CASSYSMGRGEETQYF
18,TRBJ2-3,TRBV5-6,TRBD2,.,TGTGCCAGCAGCGCCGTCCCGGGACTAGCGGGGCTCACAGATACGCAGTATTTT,CASSAVPGLAGLTDTQYF
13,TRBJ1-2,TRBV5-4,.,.,TGTGCCAGCAGCTACAGGGTTGGGGATGGCTACACCTTC,CASSYRVGDGYTF
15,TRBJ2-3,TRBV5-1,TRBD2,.,TGCGCCAGCAGCTTAGTGAGCGGGGGCACAGATACGCAGTATTTT,CASSLVSGGTDTQYF
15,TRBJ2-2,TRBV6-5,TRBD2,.,TGTGCCAGCAGGCCGGCTACTAGCGGGTACCCGCGAGGGGTTTTT,CASRPATSGYPRGVF
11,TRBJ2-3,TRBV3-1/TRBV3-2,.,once,TGTGCCAGCTGGGGCTCAGATACGCAGTATTTT,CASWGSDTQYF
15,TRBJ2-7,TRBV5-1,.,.,TGCGCCAGCAGCTTGGGTGGGGGGGCAATCTACGAGCAGTACTTC,CASSLGGGAIYEQYF
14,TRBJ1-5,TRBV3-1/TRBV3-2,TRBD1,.,TGTGCCAGCAGCCAAGGGACAGGGGATCAGCCCCAGCATTTT,CASSQGTGDQPQHF
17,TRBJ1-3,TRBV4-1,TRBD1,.,TGCGCCAGCAGCCAGATAGGGACAGGGGGTCCTGGAAACACCATATATTTT,CASSQIGTGGPGNTIYF
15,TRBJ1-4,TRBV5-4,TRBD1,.,TGTGCCAGCAGCCCAGGGGGTAAGGGTGGTGAAAAACTGTTTTTT,CASSPGGKGGEKLFF
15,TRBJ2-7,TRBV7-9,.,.,TGTGCCAGCAGCTTCTCTGGGGGCGGGGACTACGAGCAGTACTTT,CASSFSGGGDYEQYF
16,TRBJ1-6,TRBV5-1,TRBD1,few,TGCGCCAGCAGCTTGTTTACGAGACAGGGGGCTTCACCCCTCCACTTT,CASSLFTRQGASPLHF
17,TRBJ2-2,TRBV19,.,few,TGTGCCAGTAGTATTTGGGCAGGGGAGTCGTACACCGGGGAGCTGTTTTTT,CASSIWAGESYTGELFF
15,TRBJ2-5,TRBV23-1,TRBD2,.,TGCGCCAGCGGCCATCGGGGGGTGGTGAAAGAGACCCAGTACTTC,CASGHRGVVKETQYF